This T cell receptor (beta chain) was identified during a study of tumor-infiltrating lymphocytes in localized non-small cell lung cancer. Sequencing used immunoSEQ multiplex PCR; TCRdb keeps in-frame clones, though not all of them. The profile covers about 12,000 clones, with 70% to 90% appearing a single time and around 3.6% taken by the ten largest. The V gene's germline CDR1 is SGHDT and CDR2 YYEEEE. This CDR3 is 17 amino acids long. V shed 2 bases, J shed 2 bases, and the junction held 9 bases outside the gene matches. The sample consisted of uninvolved lung tissue not adjacent to the tumor. The origin of this receptor is a human donor with non-small cell lung cancer. This rearrangement joins TRBV5-6 to TRBJ2-3; 9 bases map to TRBD2. The CDR3 DNA reads as TGTGCCAGCAGCTTCTTGGGCGGGGGGGCGTACACAGATACGCAGTATTTT. Its translation: CASSFLGGGAYTDTQYF.